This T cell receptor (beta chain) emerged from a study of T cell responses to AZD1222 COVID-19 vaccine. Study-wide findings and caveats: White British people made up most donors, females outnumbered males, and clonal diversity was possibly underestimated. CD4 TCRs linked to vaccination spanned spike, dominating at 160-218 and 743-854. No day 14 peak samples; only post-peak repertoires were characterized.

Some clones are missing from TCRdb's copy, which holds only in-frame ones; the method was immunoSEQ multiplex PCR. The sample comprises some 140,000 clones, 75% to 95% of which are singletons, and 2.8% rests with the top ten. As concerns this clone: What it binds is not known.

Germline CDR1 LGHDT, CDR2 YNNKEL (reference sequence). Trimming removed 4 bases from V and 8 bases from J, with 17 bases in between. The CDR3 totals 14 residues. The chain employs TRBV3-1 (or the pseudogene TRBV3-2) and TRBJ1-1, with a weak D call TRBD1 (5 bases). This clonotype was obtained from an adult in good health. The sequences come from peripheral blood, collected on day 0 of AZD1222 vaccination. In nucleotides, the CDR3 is TGTGCCAGCAGCCTCTCCTCAGGGCCCGGCGAAGCTTTCTTT. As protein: CASSLSSGPGEAFF.